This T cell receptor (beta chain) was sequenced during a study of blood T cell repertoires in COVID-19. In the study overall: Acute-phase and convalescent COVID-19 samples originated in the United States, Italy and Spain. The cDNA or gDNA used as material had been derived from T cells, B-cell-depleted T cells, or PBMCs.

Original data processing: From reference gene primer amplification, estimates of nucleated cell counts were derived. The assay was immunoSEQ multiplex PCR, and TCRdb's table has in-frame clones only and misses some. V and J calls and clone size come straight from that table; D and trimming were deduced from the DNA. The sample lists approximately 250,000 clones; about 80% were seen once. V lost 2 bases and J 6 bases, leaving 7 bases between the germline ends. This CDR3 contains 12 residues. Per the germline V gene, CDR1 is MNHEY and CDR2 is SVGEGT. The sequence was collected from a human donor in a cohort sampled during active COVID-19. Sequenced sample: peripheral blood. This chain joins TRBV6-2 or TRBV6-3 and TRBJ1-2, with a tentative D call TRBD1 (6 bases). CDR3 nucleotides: TGTGCCAGCAGTTACCCAGGGGATGGCTACACCTTC. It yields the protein CASSYPGDGYTF.